This T cell receptor beta chain originates from a study of T cell repertoires in cytomegalovirus infection. For the study at large: Signatures in public TCR beta sequences pointed to both CMV infection and matching HLA type.

From the reads, TCRdb called clonotypes with MiXCR, one entry per CDR3 protein. The data hold approximately 130,000 distinct CDR3 sequences, with roughly a quarter observed a single time. Findings and caveats of the study: Public TCR beta family frequency separated CMV-and-HLA carriers, including in an independent cohort. HLA-C-restricted CMV clonotypes gave the most frequent clonotype in two of eight donors.

Trimming removed 5 bases at V and 4 bases at J, with 12 bases between. There are 14 residues in the CDR3. Germline CDR1 is SGHTA and CDR2 is FQGNSA. In this sample, this clonotype turned up a few times. Its antigen is still unknown. Material for sequencing was PBMCs, sequenced either directly or after in vitro stimulation (not recorded which). The V and J genes are TRBV7-2 and TRBJ2-1; D call uncertain. The source of this sequence is a human donor in good health (CMV status not recorded). Some clones in this sample may be carry-over from other donors' samples. The CDR3 sequence: CASSPELLYNEQFF. CDR3 sequence (DNA): TGTGCCAGCAGCCCCGAGCTATTATACAATGAGCAGTTCTTC.